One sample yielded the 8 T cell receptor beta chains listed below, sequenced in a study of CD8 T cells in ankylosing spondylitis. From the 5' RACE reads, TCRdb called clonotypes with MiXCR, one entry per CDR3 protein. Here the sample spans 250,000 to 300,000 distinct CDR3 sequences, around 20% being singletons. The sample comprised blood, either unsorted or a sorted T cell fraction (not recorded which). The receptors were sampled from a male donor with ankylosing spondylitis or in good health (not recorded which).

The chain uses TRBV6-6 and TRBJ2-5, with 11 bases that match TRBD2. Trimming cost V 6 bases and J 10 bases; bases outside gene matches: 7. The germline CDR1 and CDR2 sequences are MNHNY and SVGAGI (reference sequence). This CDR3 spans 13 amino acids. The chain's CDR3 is CASSPTSGKDQYF. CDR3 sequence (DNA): TGTGCCAGCAGCCCGACTAGCGGGAAGGACCAGTACTTC.

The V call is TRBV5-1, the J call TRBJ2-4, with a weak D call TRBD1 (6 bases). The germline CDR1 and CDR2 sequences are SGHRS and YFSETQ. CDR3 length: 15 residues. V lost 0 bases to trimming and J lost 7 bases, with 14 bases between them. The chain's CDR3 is CASSLAGASANIQYF. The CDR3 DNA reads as TGCGCCAGCAGCTTGGCAGGGGCCTCGGCGAACATTCAGTACTTC. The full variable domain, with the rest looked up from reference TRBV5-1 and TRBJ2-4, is KAGVTQTPRYLIKTRGQQVTLSCSPISGHRSVSWYQQTPGQGLQFLFEYFSETQRNKGNFPGRFSGRQFSNSRSEMNVSTLELGDSALYLCASSLAGASANIQYFGAGTRLSVL.

Written as DNA, the CDR3 is TGTGCCAGCAGTCCCCTGGGTCAGGGGCAAGAGACCCAGTACTTC. Protein sequence: CASSPLGQGQETQYF. The chain has TRBV27 and TRBJ2-5; tentatively, D is TRBD1 (6 bases). This CDR3 region has 15 residues. The V gene's germline CDR1 is MNHEY and CDR2 SMNVEV (reference sequence). V was shortened by 5 bases and J by 2 bases, with 15 bases between the two germline ends.

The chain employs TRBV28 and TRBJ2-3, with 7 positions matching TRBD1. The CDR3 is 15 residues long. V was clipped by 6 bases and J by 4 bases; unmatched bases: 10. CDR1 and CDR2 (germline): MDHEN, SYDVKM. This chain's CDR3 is CASRPTGRVADTQYF. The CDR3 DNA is TGTGCCAGCAGACCGACAGGGAGAGTTGCAGATACGCAGTATTTT.

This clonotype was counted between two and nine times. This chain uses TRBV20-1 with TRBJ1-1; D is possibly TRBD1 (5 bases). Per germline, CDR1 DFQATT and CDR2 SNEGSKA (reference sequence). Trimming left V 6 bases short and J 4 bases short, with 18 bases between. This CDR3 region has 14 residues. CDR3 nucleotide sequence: TGCAGTGCGGGGGACCGAACTCAGGTCACTGAAGCTTTCTTT. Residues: CSAGDRTQVTEAFF.

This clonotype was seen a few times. CDR3 bases: TGCAGTGCTCCCGGGACAGGGGATAACAATGAGCAGTTCTTC. It translates to CSAPGTGDNNEQFF. The chain has TRBV20-1 and TRBJ2-1; 10 bases map to TRBD1. After removal of 5 bases from V and 5 bases from J, the junction contained 6 bases not matched to a gene. The germline CDR1 and CDR2 sequences are DFQATT and SNEGSKA (reference sequence). CDR3 length: 14 residues.

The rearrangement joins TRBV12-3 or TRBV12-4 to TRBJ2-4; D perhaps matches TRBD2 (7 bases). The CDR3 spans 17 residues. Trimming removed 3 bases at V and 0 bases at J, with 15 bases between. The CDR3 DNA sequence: TGTGCCAGCAGTTTCATTTTAGGGGGGGTAGCCAAAAACATTCAGTACTTC. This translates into CASSFILGGVAKNIQYF.

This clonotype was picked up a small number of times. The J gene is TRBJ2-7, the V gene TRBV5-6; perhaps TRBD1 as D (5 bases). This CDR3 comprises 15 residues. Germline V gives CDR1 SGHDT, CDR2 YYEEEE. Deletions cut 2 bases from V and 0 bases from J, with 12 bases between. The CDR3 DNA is TGTGCCAGCAGCTTATCTGGGGCAAGCTCCTACGAGCAGTACGTC. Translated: CASSLSGASSYEQYV.